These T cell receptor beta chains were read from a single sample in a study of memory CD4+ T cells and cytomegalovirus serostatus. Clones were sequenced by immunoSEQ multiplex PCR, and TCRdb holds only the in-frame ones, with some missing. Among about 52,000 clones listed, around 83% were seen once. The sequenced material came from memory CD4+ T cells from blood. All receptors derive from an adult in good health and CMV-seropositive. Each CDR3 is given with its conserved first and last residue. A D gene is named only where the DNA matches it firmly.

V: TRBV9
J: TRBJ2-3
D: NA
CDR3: CASSDVSSYTDTQYF

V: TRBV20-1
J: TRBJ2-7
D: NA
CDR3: CSARDGREQYF

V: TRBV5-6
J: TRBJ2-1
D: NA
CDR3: CASSWGAPANEQFF

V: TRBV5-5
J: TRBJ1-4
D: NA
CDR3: CASSLAQMGGYEKLFF

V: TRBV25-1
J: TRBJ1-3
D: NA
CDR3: CASSPPRIAGNTIYF

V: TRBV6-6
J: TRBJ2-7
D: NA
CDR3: CASSYSRLVEQYF

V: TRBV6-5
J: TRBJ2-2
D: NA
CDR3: CASTPDRSTGELFF

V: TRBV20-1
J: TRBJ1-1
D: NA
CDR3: CRVGARTEAFF

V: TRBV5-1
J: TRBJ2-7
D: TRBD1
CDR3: CASSPGTGPYEQYF

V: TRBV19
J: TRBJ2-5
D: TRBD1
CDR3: CASSPRQGSVLLQETQYF

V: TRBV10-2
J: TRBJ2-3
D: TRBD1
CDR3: CASSGGRGDTQYF

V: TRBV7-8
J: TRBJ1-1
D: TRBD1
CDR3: CASSHMGQGMHTEAFF

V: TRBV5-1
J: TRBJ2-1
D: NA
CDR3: CASSLAASEQFF

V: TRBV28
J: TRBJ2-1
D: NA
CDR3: CATHGKGSGGGEQFF

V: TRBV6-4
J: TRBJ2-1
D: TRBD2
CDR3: CASSDPGPRLAGSSYNERFF

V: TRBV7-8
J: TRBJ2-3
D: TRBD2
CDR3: CASSPVAGPSTDTQYF

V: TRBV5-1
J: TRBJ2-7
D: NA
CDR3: CASSLEGGFYEQYF

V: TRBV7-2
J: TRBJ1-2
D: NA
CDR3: CASSSEQGGISGYTF

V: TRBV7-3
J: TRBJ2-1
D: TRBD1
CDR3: CASSLYTGTGYNEQFF

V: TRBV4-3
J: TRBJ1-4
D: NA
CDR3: CASSQDARSNEKLFF

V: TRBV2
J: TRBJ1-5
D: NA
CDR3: CASSPEQGKSQPQHF

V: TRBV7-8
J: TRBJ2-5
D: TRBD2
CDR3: CASSLGTSGGIQETQYF

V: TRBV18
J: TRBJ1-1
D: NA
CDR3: CASSPGQHREAFF

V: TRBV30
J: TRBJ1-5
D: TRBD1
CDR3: CAWSPRQGANQPQHF

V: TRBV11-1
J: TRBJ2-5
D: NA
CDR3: CASSLRGASTQYF

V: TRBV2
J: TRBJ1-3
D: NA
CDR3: CASRKQSTGNTIYF

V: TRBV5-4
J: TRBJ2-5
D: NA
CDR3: CASSLYPGHQETQYF

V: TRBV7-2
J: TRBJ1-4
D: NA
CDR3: CASSSGTWGEKLFF

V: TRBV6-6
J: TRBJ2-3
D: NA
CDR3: CASKALTAPRDTQYF

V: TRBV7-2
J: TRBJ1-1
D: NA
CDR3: CASSSSVWGSEAFF

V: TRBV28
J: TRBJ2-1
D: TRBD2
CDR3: CASSLRTSGLRYNEQFF

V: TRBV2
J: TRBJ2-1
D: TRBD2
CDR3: CASSELRTRVHEQFF

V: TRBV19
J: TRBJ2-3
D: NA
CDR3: CASSEQRNTQYF

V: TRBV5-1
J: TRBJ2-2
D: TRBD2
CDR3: CASSGLAGVPGELFF

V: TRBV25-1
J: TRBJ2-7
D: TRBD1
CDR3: CASSEGGDRGYEQYF

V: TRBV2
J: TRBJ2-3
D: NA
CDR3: CASSRLASSTDTQYF

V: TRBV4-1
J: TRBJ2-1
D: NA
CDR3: CASSQDWGPGNNEQFF

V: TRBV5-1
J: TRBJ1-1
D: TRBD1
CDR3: CASRSRTGGLGTEAFF

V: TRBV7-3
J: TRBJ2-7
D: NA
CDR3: CASSLGPGSVSSYEQYF

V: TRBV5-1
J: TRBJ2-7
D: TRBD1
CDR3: CASRRQGGSYEQYF